The 25 T cell receptor beta chains listed next were all sequenced from one sample in a study of early T cells in non-severe SARS-CoV-2 infection. TCRdb reprocessed the 5' RACE reads via MiXCR and lists one record per CDR3 protein. The sample shows around 50,000 distinct CDR3 sequences, about 7.4% of them seen only once. Sequencing was performed on whole blood. These receptors all come from an adult who was a healthcare worker with PCR-confirmed SARS-CoV-2 infection or an uninfected control (not recorded which).

Concerning this clonotype: Compared with germline, one end of the junction differs, possibly owing to a read error. The chain has TRBV6-5 and TRBJ2-3; D is perhaps TRBD2 (6 bases). The length of the CDR3 is 15 residues. The germline V gene has CDR1 MNHEY and CDR2 SVGAGI. CDR3 DNA sequence: TGTGCCAGCAGTTACGGCGGACTAAGCACAGATACGCGGTATTTT. Its protein is CASSYGGLSTDTRYF.

This clonotype was found many times. The rearrangement links TRBV2 to TRBJ2-2; 13 bases are shared with TRBD2. V shed 6 bases and J 7 bases; nucleotides not matched to a gene: 5. This CDR3 contains 15 residues. The germline gives CDR1 SNHLY, CDR2 FYNNEI. This CDR3 is CASRGTSGASGELFF. The CDR3, as DNA: TGTGCCAGCAGGGGGACTAGCGGGGCTAGCGGGGAGCTGTTTTTT.

This clonotype was counted a few times. This sequence joins TRBV19 and TRBJ1-5, with D maybe TRBD1 (6 bases). V was pared by 3 bases and J by 4 bases, with 16 bases between. Germline V gene data show CDR1 as LNHDA and CDR2 as SQIVND (reference sequence). The CDR3 spans 16 residues. The CDR3 reads CASSMNRDNRNQPQHF. The CDR3 bases are TGTGCCAGTAGTATGAACAGGGACAACCGTAATCAGCCCCAGCATTTT.

This clonotype has a count of ten or more. The chain has TRBV20-1 and TRBJ2-5; 10 nucleotides agree with TRBD2. V was pared by 3 bases and J by 6 bases, with 4 bases of the junction left unmatched. CDR3 length: 13 residues. Germline CDR1 is DFQATT and CDR2 is SNEGSKA (reference sequence). The CDR3 bases are TGCAGTGCTAGGTTTAGCGGGGGGAAGACCCAGTACTTC. This codes for CSARFSGGKTQYF.

This clonotype has a handful of counts. The gene calls are TRBV7-3 and TRBJ2-2; 7 bases agree with TRBD1. Trimming took 0 bases from V and 5 from J; bases not matched to a gene: 6. Looked up from germline, CDR1 is SGHTA and CDR2 is FQGTGA. The CDR3 loop spans 16 amino acids. The CDR3, as DNA: TGTGCCAGCAGCTTAACAGGGGGCGACCGGACCGGGGAGCTGTTTTTT. Encoded protein: CASSLTGGDRTGELFF.

This clonotype was picked up many times. This sequence joins TRBV30 and TRBJ1-1; tentatively, D is TRBD1 (5 bases). The CDR3 extends over 16 amino acids. In germline, CDR1 is GTSNPN, CDR2 SVGIG (reference sequence). Trimming cost V 2 bases and J 1 base, with 17 bases left between them. The DNA for the CDR3 is TGTGCCTGGAGTAAATTTCCCGGGGACGGGAACACTGAAGCTTTCTTT. Protein product: CAWSKFPGDGNTEAFF.

The genes are TRBV3-1 and TRBJ2-2; possible D gene TRBD2, 5 bases. The germline CDR1 and CDR2 sequences are LGHDT and YNNKEL (reference sequence). This CDR3 region has 16 residues. Trimming left V 3 bases short and J 2 bases short, with 13 bases between. The CDR3: CASSQSRLANTGELFF. In DNA form, the CDR3 reads TGTGCCAGCAGCCAGTCACGGCTAGCAAACACCGGGGAGCTGTTTTTT.

This clonotype showed up just a few times. The CDR3 region has the DNA TGCGCCAGCAGAGATGGACAGGGCCGCACCGGGGAGCTGTTTTTT. It codes for CASRDGQGRTGELFF. V gene TRBV5-1 combines with J gene TRBJ2-2, with 8 bases lining up with TRBD1. V lost 5 bases, J lost 4 bases, and 7 bases stayed unmatched. This CDR3 is 15 amino acids long. Per the germline V gene, CDR1 is SGHRS and CDR2 is YFSETQ.

This clonotype was observed a few times. The V call is TRBV12-3 or TRBV12-4, the J call TRBJ1-6; 12 bases are shared with TRBD1. There are 17 residues in the CDR3. Trimming took 5 bases from V and 5 from J; bases not matched to a gene: 7. DNA for the CDR3: TGTGCCAGCAGTCCGAGGGACAGGGGGCTCAATAATTCACCCCTCCACTTT. It yields the protein CASSPRDRGLNNSPLHF.

This clonotype has ten or more counts. The rearrangement links TRBV18 to TRBJ1-1; D unclear. Trimming pared 5 bases from V and 3 bases from J, leaving 13 bases between. Germline CDR1 and CDR2: KGHSH and LQKENI. CDR3 size: 14 residues. The CDR3 is CASSVNVGYTEAFF. CDR3 DNA sequence: TGTGCCAGCTCAGTTAACGTCGGGTACACTGAAGCTTTCTTT.

Ten or more counts support this clonotype. The DNA for the CDR3 is TGCAGTGCTAGGAAAGGGGCGCGGAATTCACCCCTCCACTTT. This codes for CSARKGARNSPLHF. The J gene is TRBJ1-6, the V gene TRBV20-1, with D perhaps matching TRBD1 (5 bases). Germline lookup yields CDR1 DFQATT and CDR2 SNEGSKA (reference sequence). Deletions cut 3 bases from V and 7 bases from J, with 13 bases between. CDR3 length: 14 residues.

The chain joins TRBV6-2 or TRBV6-3 to TRBJ1-5, with a weak D call TRBD1 (5 bases). The CDR3 spans 15 residues. Germline values: CDR1 MNHEY, CDR2 SVGEGT. V shed 6 bases and J shed 4 bases, with 16 bases lying between them. The DNA of the CDR3 is TGTGCCAGCAGGGATCGAAGGGGAAGGAATCAGCCCCAGCATTTT. Protein sequence: CASRDRRGRNQPQHF.

This clonotype was recorded a few times. The chain combines TRBV4-3 with TRBJ1-6; 7 bases are a match to TRBD1. The CDR3 loop spans 17 amino acids. Trimming cost V 4 bases and J 1 base; bases outside gene matches: 7. Germline V gene lookup returns CDR1 LGHNA and CDR2 YSLEER. The CDR3 sequence is CASSRDTGESYNSPLHF. CDR3 bases: TGCGCCAGCAGCCGCGATACAGGGGAGTCCTATAATTCACCCCTCCACTTT.

V usage is TRBV3-1 and J usage is TRBJ1-2; no reliable D call. CDR1 is LGHDT and CDR2 is YNNKEL in the germline V gene (reference sequence). This CDR3 contains 16 residues. V lost 4 bases and J lost 4, with 19 bases in between. The CDR3 here is CASSPSFGEPVYGYTF. The CDR3 coding sequence is TGTGCCAGCAGCCCCTCCTTCGGGGAACCCGTCTATGGCTACACCTTC.

This clonotype came up many times. J is TRBJ2-7 and V is TRBV20-1; weak D call: TRBD1 (5 bases). V dropped 8 bases and J dropped 1 base, with 15 bases sitting between them. CDR1 DFQATT and CDR2 SNEGSKA come from the germline V gene (reference sequence). CDR3 size: 13 residues. As DNA, the CDR3 is TGCAGTTACCCTTTGCAGGGATCCTACGAGCAGTACTTC. This gives the protein CSYPLQGSYEQYF.

V and J are TRBV6-1 and TRBJ2-2; D unresolved. Trimming cost V 8 bases and J 0 bases, with 10 bases left between them. The CDR3 runs 14 residues. Per the germline V gene, CDR1 is MNHNS and CDR2 is SASEGT. CDR3 region: CASGVVTNTGELFF. The CDR3 coding sequence is TGTGCCAGCGGTGTCGTCACGAACACCGGGGAGCTGTTTTTT.

A few counts support this clonotype. V is TRBV20-1 and J is TRBJ1-1; no reliable D call. The CDR3 runs 12 residues. Germline values: CDR1 DFQATT, CDR2 SNEGSKA (reference sequence). V dropped 4 bases and J dropped 0 bases, with 6 bases sitting between them. This CDR3 is CSAKPMNTEAFF. CDR3 in DNA: TGCAGTGCTAAACCCATGAACACTGAAGCTTTCTTT.

This clonotype showed up just a few times. The V call is TRBV12-3 or TRBV12-4, the J call TRBJ2-3, with TRBD1 matching over 7 bases. The junction had 9 bases not matched to a gene; V was cut back by 3 bases and J by 6 bases. The CDR3 is 15 amino acids. The CDR3 loop is CASSFARGPRDTQYF. The DNA for the CDR3 is TGTGCCAGCAGTTTTGCTAGGGGGCCGAGGGATACGCAGTATTTT.

The sample holds a few counts of this clonotype. This sequence joins TRBV28 and TRBJ1-1; TRBD1 agrees at 8 bases. CDR3 length equals 13 residues. Germline trimming cut 6 bases from V and 10 bases from J; bases unmatched to any gene: 10. The germline CDR1 and CDR2 sequences are MDHEN and SYDVKM. Here the CDR3 DNA reads TGTGCCAGCAGCTCAACCCCAGGGGGCGTAGCTTTCTTT. Amino acid sequence: CASSSTPGGVAFF.

This clonotype showed up just a few times. The chain carries TRBV20-1 and TRBJ2-5, with D unresolved. Looked up from germline, CDR1 is DFQATT and CDR2 is SNEGSKA (reference sequence). Trimming pared 3 bases from V and 1 base from J, leaving 9 bases between. The CDR3 has 13 residues. The CDR3 reads CSASSGSQETQYF. The CDR3, as DNA: TGCAGTGCTAGTTCCGGATCCCAAGAGACCCAGTACTTC.

The table lists this clonotype with many counts. The rearrangement joins TRBV10-3 to TRBJ2-3; TRBD2 is a possible D gene (5 bases). V shed 0 bases and J shed 8 bases, with 9 bases lying between them. CDR1 ENHRY and CDR2 SYGVKD come from the germline V gene. The CDR3 has 13 residues. The DNA for the CDR3 is TGTGCCATCAGTGAGTCTGATGAGGGTACGCAGTATTTT. Amino acid sequence: CAISESDEGTQYF.

The chain uses TRBV9 and TRBJ1-2, with 11 bases fitting TRBD1. CDR1 and CDR2 (germline): SGDLS, YYNGEE. CDR3 length equals 17 residues. The ends lost 0 bases at V and 0 bases at J; junction bases unmatched: 4. CDR3 DNA: TGTGCCAGCAGCGTAGTACCGGGACAGGGGGCTAACTATGGCTACACCTTC. It specifies CASSVVPGQGANYGYTF.

V and J are TRBV12-3 or TRBV12-4 and TRBJ2-5; possible D gene TRBD2, 6 bases. V lost 2 bases to trimming and J lost 1 base, with 8 bases between them. This CDR3 has 14 amino acids. CDR3 amino acids: CASSLLGGQETQYF. DNA of the CDR3: TGTGCCAGCAGTTTACTGGGGGGCCAAGAGACCCAGTACTTC.

This clonotype was counted only a few times. The chain has TRBV28 and TRBJ2-4, with D perhaps TRBD1 or TRBD2 (6 bases each). This CDR3 comprises 12 residues. CDR1 MDHEN and CDR2 SYDVKM come from the germline V gene. V was trimmed by 6 bases and J by 9 bases, leaving 12 bases between them. The CDR3 protein is CASSPTGAIQYF. CDR3 coding DNA: TGTGCCAGCAGCCCCACGGGGGCCATTCAGTACTTC.

This clonotype came up many times. The chain recombines TRBV7-9 with TRBJ1-1; possible D gene TRBD1, 5 bases. V was shortened by 5 bases and J by 1 base, with 11 bases between the two germline ends. Germline lookup yields CDR1 SEHNR and CDR2 FQNEAQ (reference sequence). The CDR3 has 14 amino acids. CDR3 nucleotides: TGTGCCAGCAGCACAGGAGCAGGGAACACTGAAGCTTTCTTT. This gives the protein CASSTGAGNTEAFF.